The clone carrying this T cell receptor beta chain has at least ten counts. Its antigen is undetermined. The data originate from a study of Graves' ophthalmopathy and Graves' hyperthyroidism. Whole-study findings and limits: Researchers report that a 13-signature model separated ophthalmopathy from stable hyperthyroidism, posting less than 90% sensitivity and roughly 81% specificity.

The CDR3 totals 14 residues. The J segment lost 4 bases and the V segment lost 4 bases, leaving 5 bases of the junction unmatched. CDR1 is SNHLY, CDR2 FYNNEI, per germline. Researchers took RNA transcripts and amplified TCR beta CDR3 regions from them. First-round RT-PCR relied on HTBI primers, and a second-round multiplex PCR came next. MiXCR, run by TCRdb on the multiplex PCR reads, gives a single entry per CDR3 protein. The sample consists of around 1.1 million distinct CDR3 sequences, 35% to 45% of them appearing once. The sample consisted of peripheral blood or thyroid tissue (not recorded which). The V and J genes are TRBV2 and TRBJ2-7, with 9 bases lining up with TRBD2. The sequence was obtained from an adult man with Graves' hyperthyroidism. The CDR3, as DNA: TGTGCCAGCAGTGTTGGCGGGAGGGAGTACGAGCAGTACTTC. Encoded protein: CASSVGGREYEQYF.